These T cell receptor beta chains were read from a single sample in a study of T cells after yellow fever vaccination. TCRdb reprocessed the 5' RACE reads via MiXCR and lists one record per CDR3 protein. The sample consists of around 310,000 distinct CDR3 sequences, 3.6% of them appearing once. The specimen comprised PBMCs, sampled on the day of the yellow fever booster vaccination. These receptors all come from a young man who received the YFV17D yellow fever vaccine. The CDR3 runs from the conserved cysteine through the conserved F or W. Fields, in order: D gene, J gene, clone size, V gene, CDR3 DNA, CDR3 protein. The D gene is left open where the match is weak. Clone size, where shown, is once, few, many, or a class for clones that have expanded.

d_gene: TRBD2
j_gene: TRBJ2-3
abundance: many
v_gene: TRBV2
CDR3nt: TGTGCCAGCAGTATAGCGGGGAGCAGCACAGATACGCAGTATTTT
CDR3aa: CASSIAGSSTDTQYF

d_gene: -
j_gene: TRBJ2-1
abundance: few
v_gene: TRBV5-4
CDR3nt: TGTGCCACCTTTGGTGGCTACAATGAGCAGTTCTTC
CDR3aa: CATFGGYNEQFF

d_gene: -
j_gene: TRBJ2-2
abundance: many
v_gene: TRBV20-1
CDR3nt: TGCAGTGCCGCGGGGGCGAGGACCGGGGAGCTGTTTTTT
CDR3aa: CSAAGARTGELFF

d_gene: TRBD1
j_gene: TRBJ1-6
abundance: -
v_gene: TRBV12-3/TRBV12-4
CDR3nt: TGTGCCAGCAGTTTCAGGGGACAGGGATCCCCCCTCCACTTT
CDR3aa: CASSFRGQGSPLHF

d_gene: -
j_gene: TRBJ2-3
abundance: many
v_gene: TRBV27
CDR3nt: TGTGCCAGCAGTTTACAGGGGGGAGGAGATACGCAGTATTTT
CDR3aa: CASSLQGGGDTQYF

d_gene: -
j_gene: TRBJ2-3
abundance: many
v_gene: TRBV7-2
CDR3nt: TGTGCCAGCAGCTCCCCGGGGGACAATCCCACAGATACGCAGTATTTT
CDR3aa: CASSSPGDNPTDTQYF

d_gene: -
j_gene: TRBJ2-3
abundance: -
v_gene: TRBV28
CDR3nt: TGTGCCAGCAGTTACTGGGGGGGGCGCACAGATACGCAGTATTTT
CDR3aa: CASSYWGGRTDTQYF

d_gene: -
j_gene: TRBJ1-1
abundance: -
v_gene: TRBV7-9
CDR3nt: TGTGCCAGCAAATTTTCAGGGGATGACTCTGAAGCTTTCTTT
CDR3aa: CASKFSGDDSEAFF

d_gene: TRBD2
j_gene: TRBJ2-1
abundance: many
v_gene: TRBV7-9
CDR3nt: TGTGCCAGCAGCTCACAATTTCAGCGGGGGGTTTACAATGAGCAGTTCTTC
CDR3aa: CASSSQFQRGVYNEQFF

d_gene: TRBD1
j_gene: TRBJ2-6
abundance: -
v_gene: TRBV19
CDR3nt: TGTGCCAGTAGTATGGGACAGGGTGGATCCAACGTCCTGACTTTC
CDR3aa: CASSMGQGGSNVLTF

d_gene: -
j_gene: TRBJ1-2
abundance: many
v_gene: TRBV5-5
CDR3nt: TGTGCCAGCAGCTTGGTTGGGGATTCGGAACCCATCCGTTACACCTTC
CDR3aa: CASSLVGDSEPIRYTF

d_gene: TRBD1
j_gene: TRBJ1-1
abundance: few
v_gene: TRBV2
CDR3nt: TGTGCCAGCAGTGAGCAGGGGGTGGGGAACACTGAAGCTTTCTTT
CDR3aa: CASSEQGVGNTEAFF

d_gene: -
j_gene: TRBJ1-1
abundance: -
v_gene: TRBV10-2
CDR3nt: TGCGCCAGCAGTGAGTTCCGACAGTATGAAGCTTTCTTT
CDR3aa: CASSEFRQYEAFF

d_gene: TRBD1
j_gene: TRBJ1-2
abundance: few
v_gene: TRBV5-1
CDR3nt: TGCGCCAGCAGCTTACCAGGAGGACAGGGGGCTCATGGCTACACCTTC
CDR3aa: CASSLPGGQGAHGYTF

d_gene: -
j_gene: TRBJ2-7
abundance: many
v_gene: TRBV6-5
CDR3nt: TGTGCCAGCAGTTTAGCTCTCGGGGGATCCTACGAGCAGTACTTC
CDR3aa: CASSLALGGSYEQYF

d_gene: -
j_gene: TRBJ1-2
abundance: many
v_gene: TRBV4-3
CDR3nt: TGCGCCAGCAGCCCCGTGACGGGTTTGGGGTATGGCTACACCTTC
CDR3aa: CASSPVTGLGYGYTF